This T cell receptor beta chain was documented in a study of T cell repertoires in cytomegalovirus infection. Broader study findings: Dominant in the ex vivo response were TCR beta clonotypes restricted by HLA-C and specific for CMV.

Of note for this clonotype: Its antigen is unidentified.

This CDR3 has 15 residues. With 8 bases clipped from V and 0 bases from J, the junction kept 7 bases outside the gene matches. Germline V gene data show CDR1 as MGHDK and CDR2 as SYGVNS. TCRdb redid the calling of the reads with MiXCR, one entry per CDR3 protein. The table includes some 200,000 distinct CDR3 sequences, about 21% detected once. J is TRBJ2-7 and V is TRBV25-1; 10 nucleotides align to TRBD1. The receptor was derived from a human donor in good health (CMV status not recorded). Some clones in this sample may be carry-over from other donors' samples. Sequences were obtained from PBMCs. The CDR3 is CASGEWTGGSYEQYF. The CDR3 coding sequence is TGTGCCAGCGGGGAATGGACAGGGGGCTCCTACGAGCAGTACTTC.